A selection of T cell receptor beta chains follows, all from one sample in a study of cytomegalovirus exposure and HLA in healthy donors. Repertoires were generated with immunoSEQ multiplex PCR, while TCRdb's copy carries only in-frame clones and drops some. The table lists over 150,000 clones, about two thirds of them singletons. Sequenced material: PBMCs. Receptor source: a woman aged 18-29 years in good health and CMV-seropositive. CDR3s include the opening cysteine and the closing phenylalanine or tryptophan. The order of the fields is clone size, J gene, D gene, V gene, CDR3 DNA, CDR3 protein. The D gene is left open where the match is weak. Clone size is given for some rows only: seen once, a few or many times, or a class if the clone is expanded.

- | TRBJ2-2 | - | TRBV7-9 | TGTGCCTCCCGGGGCCCTGGGCCGGGAGAGACCGGGGAGCTGTTTTTT | CASRGPGPGETGELFF
once | TRBJ2-5 | TRBD2 | TRBV9 | TGTGCCAGCAGCGTAGCGGGGGGTTCGGAGACCCAGTACTTC | CASSVAGGSETQYF
- | TRBJ1-3 | TRBD1 | TRBV5-1 | TGCGCCAGCAGCTTGGAGGGACAGGGACTGTTTACTGGAAACACCATATATTTT | CASSLEGQGLFTGNTIYF
- | TRBJ2-7 | - | TRBV7-9 | TGTGCCAGCAGCTCCTCAACAGGGGGGGGATACGAGCAGTACTTC | CASSSSTGGGYEQYF
- | TRBJ2-7 | TRBD2 | TRBV5-1 | TGCGCCAGCAGCCCCTCCAGCGGGACTAGAGGTGAGCAGTACTTC | CASSPSSGTRGEQYF
few | TRBJ1-4 | - | TRBV5-1 | TGCGCCAGCAGCTTGGGACAGGTTAATGAAAAACTGTTTTTT | CASSLGQVNEKLFF
- | TRBJ1-2 | TRBD1 | TRBV5-4 | TGTGCCAGCAGCTCCGGACAGGGAGGGGGTTACACCTTC | CASSSGQGGGYTF
- | TRBJ1-5 | TRBD1 | TRBV9 | TGTGCCAGCAGCGTAAGAGGGGGCGAGAAGCCCCAGCATTTT | CASSVRGGEKPQHF
few | TRBJ2-7 | - | TRBV19 | TGTGCCAGTAGTATAGACAGGGCCTACGAGCAGTACTTC | CASSIDRAYEQYF
- | TRBJ2-2 | - | TRBV5-1 | TGCGCCAGCACCCGGGGGGCATTAGCCGGGGAGCTGTTTTTT | CASTRGALAGELFF
few | TRBJ2-7 | TRBD2 | TRBV5-6 | TGTGCCAGCAGCCCGGGACTAGCGGGAGTCTCCGAGCAGTACTTC | CASSPGLAGVSEQYF